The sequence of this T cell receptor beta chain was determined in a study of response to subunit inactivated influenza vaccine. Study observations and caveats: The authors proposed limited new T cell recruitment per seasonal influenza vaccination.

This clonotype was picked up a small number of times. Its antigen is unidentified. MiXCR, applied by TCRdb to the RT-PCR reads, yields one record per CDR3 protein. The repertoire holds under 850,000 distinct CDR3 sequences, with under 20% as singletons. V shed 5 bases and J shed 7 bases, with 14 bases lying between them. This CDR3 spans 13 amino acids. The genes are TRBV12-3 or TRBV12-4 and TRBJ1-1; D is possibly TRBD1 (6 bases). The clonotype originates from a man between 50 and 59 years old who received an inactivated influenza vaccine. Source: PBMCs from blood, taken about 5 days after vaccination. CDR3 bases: TGTGCCAGCAGTACAGGGTCAAGTGATGAAGCTTTCTTT. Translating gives CASSTGSSDEAFF.